The clone carrying this T cell receptor (beta chain) appeared many times. A much larger clone lies a single base off, so this may be a read error. The CDR3 contains 13 residues. Germline lookup yields CDR1 DFQATT and CDR2 SNEGSKA (reference sequence). This record belongs to a study of Graves' ophthalmopathy and Graves' hyperthyroidism. Study background: Samples of peripheral blood were obtained at initial diagnosis, prior to treatment of any kind.

Amplification targeted the TCR beta CDR3 regions, with RNA transcripts as the source material. The library came from an HTBI-primed first-round RT-PCR and a second-round multiplex PCR. TCRdb reprocessed the multiplex PCR reads via MiXCR and lists one record per CDR3 protein. This sample has roughly 300,000 distinct CDR3 sequences, with roughly 15% found just once. Sampling around 10 ml of fresh peripheral blood provided the PBMCs. The specimen sequenced was peripheral blood. The rearrangement links TRBV20-1 to TRBJ2-4; D is possibly TRBD1 or TRBD2 (6 bases each). This clonotype was sampled from an adult man with Graves' ophthalmopathy. DNA of the CDR3: TGCAGTGCTGGGGACGGAGGGGGGAACACTCAGTACTTC. Encoded protein: CSAGDGGGNTQYF.